The T cell receptor (beta chain) under discussion was sequenced for a study of cytomegalovirus exposure and HLA in healthy donors. Study context: Unique TCRs from HLA-typed donors, 75 million to 100 million of them, were held in an early data release.

Points from the study as a whole: In a later analysis, TCR association rates varied by HLA locus: DRB1 most, HLA-C fewest. Cytomegalovirus status was reportedly diagnosed by the classifier with high sensitivity and specificity. In presence/absence analyses, roughly uniform sequencing depth across donors was assumed.

This clone was observed a few times. Its antigen is not known. PCR amplification relied on 60 Vbeta primers (plus 13 Jbeta primers). Assay: immunoSEQ multiplex PCR; the TCRdb copy retains only in-frame clones and omits some. The sample has 130,000 or so clones, around 79% seen once. Germline loops: CDR1 MGHRA, CDR2 YSYEKL. The CDR3 is made up of 14 amino acids. Trimming cost V 0 bases and J 3 bases, with 8 bases left between them. The clonotype originates from a woman between 35 and 50 years old in good health and CMV-seronegative. Sample: PBMCs. The chain links TRBV4-1 to TRBJ2-5, with D possibly being TRBD2 (5 bases). The chain's CDR3 is CASSQEKGEETQYF. In DNA form, the CDR3 reads TGCGCCAGCAGCCAAGAAAAGGGAGAAGAGACCCAGTACTTC.